The TCR beta chain described here comes from a study of identifying expanded T cells in peripheral blood. Study-level findings and limits: Technical replicates showed roughly 1.2 changed clones; roughly two weeks around 15; four weeks 19.

With regard to this clone: The antigen remains undetermined.

Using immunoSEQ multiplex PCR, the repertoire was profiled, and TCRdb retains in-frame clones only, with some absent. The table records over 90,000 clones, about 87% of them present only once. This CDR3 region has 15 residues. The V end was cut by 3 bases, the J end by 5 bases, with 17 bases between. The germline gives CDR1 GTSNPN, CDR2 SVGIG (reference sequence). The sequence was obtained from a person aged 18-70 years in good health. V usage is TRBV30 and J usage is TRBJ2-1; D not certain. Specimen: blood. This CDR3 reads CAWRHQNQIDNEQFF. In DNA, the CDR3 is TGTGCCTGGAGGCACCAGAACCAAATCGACAATGAGCAGTTCTTC.